This T cell receptor (beta chain) was sequenced for a study of Graves' ophthalmopathy and Graves' hyperthyroidism. In the study overall: At initial diagnosis, peripheral blood was obtained, and this preceded any treatment.

General study points: Blood samples also showed most expanded thyroid clonotypes exceeding 0.001 frequency.

Many counts were recorded for this clonotype. Its specificity is not known. The length of the CDR3 is 13 residues. The germline V gene encodes CDR1 SEHNR and CDR2 FQNEAQ (reference sequence). Trimming stripped 8 bases from V and 0 bases from J, with 11 bases between. Stable hyperthyroid donors showed no ophthalmopathy during 18 months follow-up. The authors amplified TCR beta CDR3 regions from RNA transcripts. HTBI primers served in a first-round RT-PCR, which a second-round multiplex PCR followed. TCRdb re-analysed the multiplex PCR reads in MiXCR, keeping a single row per CDR3 protein. The table shows about 620,000 distinct CDR3 sequences, with 20% to 25% occurring only once.

The sequenced sample consisted of peripheral blood. The chain carries TRBV7-9 and TRBJ2-7; the D is unclear. The TCR was taken from a woman aged 18-29 years with stable Graves' hyperthyroidism. Some clones in this sample may be carry-over from other donors' samples. The CDR3 spells CASGRPDSYEQYF. For the CDR3, the DNA is TGTGCCAGCGGCAGGCCCGACTCCTACGAGCAGTACTTC.